A selection of T cell receptor beta chains follows, all from one sample in a study of response to subunit inactivated influenza vaccine. TCRdb called the RT-PCR reads again in MiXCR, with one record for every CDR3 protein. The data hold roughly 520,000 distinct CDR3 sequences, with around 25% observed a single time. The specimen comprised CD4+ T cells sorted from PBMCs, sampled 5 to 6 days after vaccination. These receptors all come from a man aged 50 or older who received an inactivated influenza vaccine. Each CDR3 is given with its conserved first and last residue. A D gene is named only where the DNA matches it firmly. Part of the rows lack a size; the others show once, few, many or a class for expanded clones.

>NA|NA|TRBV28|TRBJ2-1
CASSTWRNEQFF
TGTGCCAGCAGTACCTGGAGGAATGAGCAGTTCTTC
>TRBD1|few|TRBV7-2|TRBJ1-2
CASAGDRMYGYTF
TGTGCCAGCGCGGGGGACAGGATGTATGGCTACACCTTC
>NA|NA|TRBV6-6|TRBJ2-7
CASRSEYYEQYF
TGTGCCAGCCGTTCGGAGTACTACGAGCAGTACTTC
>TRBD2|few|TRBV7-2|TRBJ2-3
CASSSLAGREHADTQYF
TGTGCCAGCAGCTCTCTAGCGGGACGGGAGCATGCCGATACGCAGTATTTT
>TRBD1|few|TRBV6-1|TRBJ2-7
CASRTTGTGIYEQYF
TGTGCCAGCAGAACTACCGGGACAGGGATCTACGAGCAGTACTTC
>TRBD1|NA|TRBV20-1|TRBJ2-5
CSATSTTGGAGETQYF
TGCAGTGCTACATCGACCACAGGGGGCGCAGGAGAGACCCAGTACTTC
>NA|few|TRBV24-1|TRBJ2-2
CATSGRGPTGELFF
TGTGCCACCAGTGGCCGGGGACCCACCGGGGAGCTGTTTTTT
>NA|NA|TRBV12-3/TRBV12-4|TRBJ2-6
CASKNSGAGANVLTF
TGTGCCAGCAAGAATTCAGGGGCTGGGGCCAACGTCCTGACTTTC
>NA|many|TRBV29-1|TRBJ2-2
CSVGQTTGELFF
TGCAGCGTTGGACAGACGACCGGGGAGCTGTTTTTT
>TRBD2|NA|TRBV7-2|TRBJ2-5
CASSFREGHQETQYF
TGTGCCAGCAGCTTCCGGGAGGGACACCAAGAGACCCAGTACTTC
>TRBD2|many|TRBV7-8|TRBJ2-3
CASSLGTSVDTQYF
TGTGCCAGCAGCCTAGGGACTAGCGTGGATACGCAGTATTTT
>TRBD1|many|TRBV29-1|TRBJ2-6
CSVEGVIGTGGYRGANVLTF
TGCAGCGTTGAAGGTGTTATCGGGACAGGGGGCTATCGTGGGGCCAACGTCCTGACTTTC
>TRBD2|few|TRBV12-3/TRBV12-4|TRBJ2-5
CASGLAGGQETQYF
TGTGCCAGCGGATTAGCGGGAGGCCAAGAGACCCAGTACTTC
>NA|many|TRBV12-3/TRBV12-4|TRBJ2-7
CASSPFGSNSYEQYF
TGTGCCAGCAGTCCGTTCGGTTCCAACTCCTACGAGCAGTACTTC
>TRBD1|NA|TRBV30|TRBJ2-1
CAWSYGQGGYEQFF
TGTGCCTGGAGTTACGGACAGGGCGGCTATGAGCAGTTCTTC
>NA|few|TRBV20-1|TRBJ2-5
CSASPDPWGQETQYF
TGCAGTGCTAGCCCGGACCCCTGGGGACAAGAGACCCAGTACTTC
>NA|few|TRBV29-1|TRBJ2-3
CSVMGRWDTDTQYF
TGCAGCGTGATGGGGCGTTGGGACACAGATACGCAGTATTTT
>NA|NA|TRBV13|TRBJ2-1
CASRRQPLSSYNEQFF
TGTGCCAGCAGAAGACAGCCTTTAAGCTCCTACAATGAGCAGTTCTTC
>TRBD1|NA|TRBV20-1|TRBJ2-5
CSARDLGTGEKTQYF
TGCAGTGCTAGAGATCTCGGGACAGGGGAAAAGACCCAGTACTTC
>NA|NA|TRBV20-1|TRBJ1-2
CSARDGHSNYGYTF
TGCAGTGCTAGAGATGGGCACAGTAACTATGGCTACACCTTC
>NA|many|TRBV5-1|TRBJ2-5
CASSLVGKETQYF
TGCGCCAGCAGCTTGGTCGGTAAAGAGACCCAGTACTTC
>NA|NA|TRBV29-1|TRBJ1-1
CSSLNREMNTEAFF
TGCAGCTCGCTAAACAGGGAGATGAACACTGAAGCTTTCTTT
>NA|NA|TRBV6-1|TRBJ1-6
CASIWTENSPLHF
TGTGCCAGCATATGGACAGAGAATTCACCCCTCCACTTT
>TRBD2|NA|TRBV2|TRBJ2-3
CASYRTSGRADTQYF
TGTGCCAGCTATCGGACTAGCGGGAGGGCTGATACGCAGTATTTT
>TRBD2|NA|TRBV6-2/TRBV6-3|TRBJ2-3
CASSYGDSGDLDTQYF
TGTGCCAGCAGTTACGGAGATAGCGGGGACCTGGATACGCAGTATTTT
>TRBD2|NA|TRBV9|TRBJ2-1
CASSVGVGGHNEQFF
TGTGCCAGCAGCGTAGGAGTGGGAGGGCACAATGAGCAGTTCTTC
>TRBD1|few|TRBV29-1|TRBJ2-2
CSVEDPPGQGKTGELFF
TGCAGCGTTGAAGACCCCCCGGGACAGGGTAAAACCGGGGAGCTGTTTTTT
>TRBD2|NA|TRBV6-1|TRBJ2-1
CASSAKLAGGHNEQFF
TGTGCCAGCAGTGCCAAGCTAGCGGGGGGGCACAATGAGCAGTTCTTC
>NA|NA|TRBV20-1|TRBJ2-7
CSARTPGSTYEQYF
TGCAGTGCTAGAACTCCAGGGTCCACCTACGAGCAGTACTTC
>TRBD1|once|TRBV18|TRBJ2-7
CASAGQGSSFEQYF
TGTGCCAGTGCGGGACAGGGGAGTTCTTTCGAGCAGTACTTC
>NA|few|TRBV7-9|TRBJ1-1
CASSLAGALNTEAFF
TGTGCCAGCAGCTTAGCGGGGGCACTGAACACTGAAGCTTTCTTT
>NA|NA|TRBV4-3|TRBJ2-5
CASSQDWDLETQYF
TGCGCCAGCAGCCAAGATTGGGACCTAGAGACCCAGTACTTC
>TRBD2|NA|TRBV2|TRBJ2-7
CAGAGASYEQYF
TGTGCCGGAGCGGGAGCCAGCTACGAGCAGTACTTC
>TRBD2|NA|TRBV20-1|TRBJ2-1
CSARDSGLAGHNEQFF
TGCAGTGCTAGAGATTCTGGACTAGCGGGACACAATGAGCAGTTCTTC
>NA|NA|TRBV10-3|TRBJ2-3
CAISAVTDTQYF
TGTGCCATCAGTGCTGTAACAGATACGCAGTATTTT
>TRBD1|NA|TRBV20-1|TRBJ1-6
CSARLGTANSPLHF
TGCAGTGCTAGGCTCGGGACAGCTAATTCACCCCTCCACTTT
>NA|NA|TRBV6-1|TRBJ2-6
CASEGPPPSGANVLTF
TGTGCCAGCGAGGGTCCCCCTCCCTCTGGGGCCAACGTCCTGACTTTC
>NA|NA|TRBV7-3|TRBJ2-3
CASSLMAGSDTQYF
TGTGCCAGCAGCTTAATGGCGGGGTCAGATACGCAGTATTTT
>TRBD2|NA|TRBV27|TRBJ2-1
CASSKSLAGGPNEQFF
TGTGCCAGCAGTAAATCCCTAGCGGGAGGGCCCAATGAGCAGTTCTTC
>NA|NA|TRBV21-1|TRBJ1-6
CASSKGGESYNSPLHF
TGTGCCAGCAGCAAGGGGGGAGAGTCCTATAATTCACCCCTCCACTTT
>NA|once|TRBV11-3|TRBJ2-3
CASSSHGGFTDTQYF
TGTGCCAGCAGCTCTCATGGGGGGTTCACAGATACGCAGTATTTT
>NA|NA|TRBV12-3/TRBV12-4|TRBJ2-5
CASKFGETQYF
TGTGCCAGCAAATTCGGAGAGACCCAGTACTTC
>TRBD2|NA|TRBV20-1|TRBJ2-3
CSAGAGVGDTQYF
TGCAGTGCTGGAGCGGGAGTAGGGGATACGCAGTATTTT
>NA|NA|TRBV18|TRBJ2-7
CASSPNNREQYF
TGTGCCAGCTCACCCAACAACCGCGAGCAGTACTTC
>TRBD1|few|TRBV4-2|TRBJ1-4
CASSQRDRGREKLFF
TGTGCCAGCAGCCAAAGGGACAGGGGACGAGAAAAACTGTTTTTT
>NA|few|TRBV5-1|TRBJ2-3
CASSRGSPTDTQYF
TGCGCCAGCAGCCGGGGCAGCCCCACAGATACGCAGTATTTT